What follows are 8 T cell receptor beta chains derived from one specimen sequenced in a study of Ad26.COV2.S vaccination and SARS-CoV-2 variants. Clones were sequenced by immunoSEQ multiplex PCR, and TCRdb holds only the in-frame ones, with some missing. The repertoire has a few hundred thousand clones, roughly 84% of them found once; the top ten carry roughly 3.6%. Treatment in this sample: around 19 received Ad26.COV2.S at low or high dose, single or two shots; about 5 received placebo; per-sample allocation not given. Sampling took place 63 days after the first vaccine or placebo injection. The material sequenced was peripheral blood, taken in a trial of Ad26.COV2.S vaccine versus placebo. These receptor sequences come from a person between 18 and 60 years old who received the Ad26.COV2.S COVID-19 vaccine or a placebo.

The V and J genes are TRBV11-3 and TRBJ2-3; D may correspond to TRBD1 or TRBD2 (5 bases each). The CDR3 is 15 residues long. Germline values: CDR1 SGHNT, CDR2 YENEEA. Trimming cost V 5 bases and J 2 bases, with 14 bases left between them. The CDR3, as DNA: TGTGCCAGCAGCCAGAGGGCAGGGAACACAGATACGCAGTATTTT. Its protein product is CASSQRAGNTDTQYF.

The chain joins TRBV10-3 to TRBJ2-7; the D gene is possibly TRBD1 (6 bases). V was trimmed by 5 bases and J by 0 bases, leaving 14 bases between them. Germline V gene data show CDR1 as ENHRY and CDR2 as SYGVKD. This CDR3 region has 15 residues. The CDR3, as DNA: TGTGCCATCAGTACTACCGGGACAATCTCCTACGAGCAGTACTTC. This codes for CAISTTGTISYEQYF.

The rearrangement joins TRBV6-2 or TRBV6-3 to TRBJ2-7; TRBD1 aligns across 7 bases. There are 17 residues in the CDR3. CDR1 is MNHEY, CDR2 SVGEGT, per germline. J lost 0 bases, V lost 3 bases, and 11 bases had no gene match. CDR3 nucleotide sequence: TGTGCCAGCAGTTATGGGACAGACCTCGTTTCCTCCTACGAGCAGTACTTC. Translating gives CASSYGTDLVSSYEQYF.

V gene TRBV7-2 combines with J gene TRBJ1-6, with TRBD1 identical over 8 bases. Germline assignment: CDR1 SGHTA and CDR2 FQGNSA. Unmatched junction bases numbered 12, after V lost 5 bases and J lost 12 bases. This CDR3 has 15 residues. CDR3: CASSPTDRGVGPLHF. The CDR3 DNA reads TGTGCCAGCAGCCCGACAGACAGGGGAGTTGGACCCCTCCACTTT.

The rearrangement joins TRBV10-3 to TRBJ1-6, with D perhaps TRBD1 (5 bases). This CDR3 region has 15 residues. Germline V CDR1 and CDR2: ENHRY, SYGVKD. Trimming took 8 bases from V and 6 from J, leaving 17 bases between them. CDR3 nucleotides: TGTGCCATCGGCATGTGGGGGGACCTTAATTCACCCCTCCACTTT. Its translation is CAIGMWGDLNSPLHF.

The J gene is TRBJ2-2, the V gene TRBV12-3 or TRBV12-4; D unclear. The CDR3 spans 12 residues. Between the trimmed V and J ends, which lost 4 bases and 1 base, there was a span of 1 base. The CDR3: CASSWNTGELFF. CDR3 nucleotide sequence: TGTGCCAGCAGTTGGAACACCGGGGAGCTGTTTTTT.

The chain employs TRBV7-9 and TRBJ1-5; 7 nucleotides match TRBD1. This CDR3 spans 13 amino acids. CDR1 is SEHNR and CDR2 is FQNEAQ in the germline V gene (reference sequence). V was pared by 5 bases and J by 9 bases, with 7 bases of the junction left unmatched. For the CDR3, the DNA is TGTGCCAGCAGCCACAGGGGTATGTTGCCCCAGCATTTT. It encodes CASSHRGMLPQHF.

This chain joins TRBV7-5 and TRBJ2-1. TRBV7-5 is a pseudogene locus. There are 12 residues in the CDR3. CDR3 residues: CARSWDGYEQFF. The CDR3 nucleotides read TGTGCCAGAAGTTGGGACGGGTATGAGCAGTTCTTC.